The 12 T cell receptor beta chains in this list originate from one sample, sequenced in a study of blood T cell repertoires in COVID-19. The repertoire was sequenced with immunoSEQ multiplex PCR; TCRdb's copy has only in-frame clones and lacks some. The table has about 120,000 clones, roughly 83% seen once; the top ten hold approximately 0.77%. Input material: peripheral blood. These receptors were collected from a woman in her seventies with acute or convalescent COVID-19.

In DNA, the CDR3 is TGTGCCAGCAGCGTAGCAGGTTGGACAGATACGCAGTATTTT. Its protein is CASSVAGWTDTQYF. The genes are TRBV9 and TRBJ2-3; no reliable D call. The V end was cut by 0 bases, the J end by 3 bases, with 8 bases between. The CDR3 consists of 14 residues. CDR1 and CDR2 (germline): SGDLS, YYNGEE. Full variable domain (remainder filled in from reference TRBV9 and TRBJ2-3): DSGVTQTPKHLITATGQRVTLRCSPRSGDLSVYWYQQSLDQGLQFLIQYYNGEERAKGNILERFSAQQFPDLHSELNLSSLELGDSALYFCASSVAGWTDTQYFGPGTRLTVL.

The rearrangement links TRBV7-8 to TRBJ1-5; 7 nucleotides align to TRBD1. This CDR3 comprises 15 residues. Per the germline V gene, CDR1 is SGHVS and CDR2 is FQNEAQ. Trimming at V came to 8 bases and at J to 5 bases, leaving 12 bases not matched to a gene. For the CDR3, the DNA is TGTGCCAGCGGCCCGAACCTCAGGGGGGATCAGCCCCAGCATTTT. Translation gives CASGPNLRGDQPQHF.

Concerning this clone: One junction end does not reproduce the germline sequence, and a read error may be involved. The CDR3, as DNA: TGTGCCAGCAGTGAAGCCTGGTTGGTGGGCGATCAGGCCCAGCATTTT. This encodes CASSEAWLVGDQAQHF. The chain links TRBV2 to TRBJ1-5; the D is unclear. The CDR3 runs to 16 residues. CDR1 SNHLY and CDR2 FYNNEI come from the germline V gene.

V is TRBV5-8 and J is TRBJ2-1; 7 positions match TRBD2. Germline assignment: CDR1 SGHTS and CDR2 YDEGEE. CDR3 size: 15 residues. The trim removed 3 bases at V and 1 base at J, leaving 4 bases unmatched. In DNA form, the CDR3 reads TGTGCCAGCAGCTCGAGGGGAGGGTCCTACAATGAGCAGTTCTTC. Translated, it gives CASSSRGGSYNEQFF. Supplemented by reference TRBV5-8 and TRBJ2-1, the full variable domain reads EAGVTQSPTHLIKTRGQQATLRCSPISGHTSVYWYQQALGLGLQFLLWYDEGEERNRGNFPPRFSGRQFPNYSSELNVNALELEDSALYLCASSSRGGSYNEQFFGPGTRLTVL.

The rearrangement uses TRBV4-1 and TRBJ1-2; D not resolved. Trimming pared 0 bases from V and 4 bases from J, leaving 9 bases between. The germline V gene has CDR1 MGHRA and CDR2 YSYEKL. This CDR3 is built from 14 residues. The DNA of the CDR3 is TGCGCCAGCAGCCAAGAAGAGGGATCCTATGGCTACACCTTC. This gives the protein CASSQEEGSYGYTF.

The J gene is TRBJ2-5, the V gene TRBV19; D perhaps matches TRBD1 (5 bases). This CDR3 is built from 14 residues. Per the germline V gene, CDR1 is LNHDA and CDR2 is SQIVND (reference sequence). Trimming pared 1 base from V and 1 base from J, leaving 7 bases between. CDR3 sequence: CASSIGGSQETQYF. DNA of the CDR3: TGTGCCAGTAGTATAGGGGGCAGCCAAGAGACCCAGTACTTC.

This chain uses TRBV10-1 with TRBJ2-5, with D tentatively TRBD2 (7 bases). CDR3 length: 13 amino acids. Germline-derived CDR1 and CDR2 are WNHNN and SYGVQD (reference sequence). The V end lost 6 bases, the J end lost 4 bases, and 12 bases lay between the germline ends. The CDR3 spells CASSRGAGETQYF. CDR3 coding DNA: TGCGCCAGCAGCCGGGGGGCTGGAGAGACCCAGTACTTC.

This clone was counted a few times. V and J are TRBV7-9 and TRBJ1-2; 9 nucleotides align to TRBD1. The CDR3 runs 15 residues. Germline V CDR1 and CDR2: SEHNR, FQNEAQ (reference sequence). The V gene end was trimmed by 5 bases and the J gene end by 5 bases; junction bases not matched to a gene: 9. CDR3 nucleotide sequence: TGTGCCAGCAGCACCACAGGGGGCATGAGTTATGGCTACACCTTC. This translates into CASSTTGGMSYGYTF.

The gene calls are TRBV24-1 and TRBJ2-5; 10 bases are a match to TRBD2. Germline CDR1 reads KGHDR; CDR2 reads SFDVKD. J lost 4 bases, V lost 5 bases, and 9 bases had no gene match. The CDR3 contains 16 residues. Written as DNA, the CDR3 is TGTGCCACCAGTGTGAATCTAGCGGGAGAGGTAGAGACCCAGTACTTC. It encodes CATSVNLAGEVETQYF.

This clone was counted ten times or more. The chain employs TRBV3-1 (or the pseudogene TRBV3-2) and TRBJ2-2; no clear D. This CDR3 is built from 14 residues. Trimming left V 7 bases short and J 6 bases short, with 15 bases between. Per the germline V gene, CDR1 is LGHDT and CDR2 is YNNKEL (reference sequence). CDR3 sequence reads: CASTRNPGSGELFF. The CDR3 DNA reads TGTGCCAGCACCCGGAACCCCGGGTCCGGGGAGCTGTTTTTT.

The chain is built from TRBV28 and TRBJ2-3, with TRBD2 identical over 12 bases. The V and J ends lost 6 bases and 1 base, in that order; junction bases with no gene match: 5. This CDR3 has 16 residues. Germline V lookup: CDR1 MDHEN, CDR2 SYDVKM. The CDR3 is CASRLAGGVGTDTQYF. CDR3 DNA sequence: TGTGCCAGCAGGCTAGCGGGAGGGGTGGGCACAGATACGCAGTATTTT.

There are a few counts of this clone. This chain connects TRBV7-3 to TRBJ1-1, with D tentatively TRBD1 (5 bases). V lost 5 bases to trimming and J lost 0 bases, with 13 bases between them. CDR3 length equals 15 residues. Germline CDR1 is SGHTA and CDR2 is FQGTGA. CDR3 region: CASSPFGGVNTEAFF. The CDR3 region has the DNA TGTGCCAGCAGCCCTTTCGGGGGGGTGAACACTGAAGCTTTCTTT.